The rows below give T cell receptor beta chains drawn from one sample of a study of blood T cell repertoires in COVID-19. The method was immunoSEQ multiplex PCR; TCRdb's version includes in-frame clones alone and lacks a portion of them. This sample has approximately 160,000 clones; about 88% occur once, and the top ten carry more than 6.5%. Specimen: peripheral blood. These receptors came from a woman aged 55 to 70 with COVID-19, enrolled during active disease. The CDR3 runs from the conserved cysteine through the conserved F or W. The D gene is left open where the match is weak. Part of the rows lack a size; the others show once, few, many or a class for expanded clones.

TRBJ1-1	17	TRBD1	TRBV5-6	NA	TGTGCCAGCAGCCCACCTTGGGTCCGACAGGGAATGGCTGAAGCTTTCTTT	CASSPPWVRQGMAEAFF
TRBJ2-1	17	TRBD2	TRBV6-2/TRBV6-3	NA	TGTGCCAGCAGTTTCCCAGGACTAGCGGGACCCTACAATGAGCAGTTCTTC	CASSFPGLAGPYNEQFF
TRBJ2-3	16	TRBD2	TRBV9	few	TGTGCCAGCAGCGTCACCCCCGGGGGGACCACAGATACGCAGTATTTT	CASSVTPGGTTDTQYF
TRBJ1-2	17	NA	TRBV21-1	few	TGTGCCAGCAGCAAAGGTCCCAGGGGGCCGGCTAACTATGGCTACACCTTC	CASSKGPRGPANYGYTF
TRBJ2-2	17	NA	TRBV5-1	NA	TGCGCCAGCACCACCTCGGACAGACATTGGAACACCGGGGAGCTGTTTTTT	CASTTSDRHWNTGELFF
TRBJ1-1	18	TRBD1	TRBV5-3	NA	TGTGCCAGAAGCTTGCCGACAGGGGCCTTAGGGGAGTACTCTGAAGCTTTCTTT	CARSLPTGALGEYSEAFF
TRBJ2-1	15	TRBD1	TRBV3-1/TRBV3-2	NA	TGTGCCAGCAGCCACTACAGGGGCTCCTACAATGAGCAGTTCTTC	CASSHYRGSYNEQFF
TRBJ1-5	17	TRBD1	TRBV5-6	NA	TGTGCCAGCAGCGCCGGGACAGCCAGGGGTAGCAATCAGCCCCAGCATTTT	CASSAGTARGSNQPQHF
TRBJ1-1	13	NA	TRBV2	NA	TGTGCCAGCAGTGGGCAGCGGAACACTGAAGCTTTCTTT	CASSGQRNTEAFF
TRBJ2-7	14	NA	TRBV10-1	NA	TGCGCCAGCAGTGAAACCCAGGCCCCGTACGAGCAGTACTTC	CASSETQAPYEQYF
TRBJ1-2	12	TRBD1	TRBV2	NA	TGTGCCAGCAGTGAAGACAGGGGTGGCTACACCTTC	CASSEDRGGYTF
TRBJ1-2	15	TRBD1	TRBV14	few	TGTGCCAGCAGCCATAAGACAGGGTCTAGTTTTGGCTACACCTTC	CASSHKTGSSFGYTF
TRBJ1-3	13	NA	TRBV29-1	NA	TGCAGCGTTGGAGGGTCGCCGGGAAACACCATATATTTT	CSVGGSPGNTIYF